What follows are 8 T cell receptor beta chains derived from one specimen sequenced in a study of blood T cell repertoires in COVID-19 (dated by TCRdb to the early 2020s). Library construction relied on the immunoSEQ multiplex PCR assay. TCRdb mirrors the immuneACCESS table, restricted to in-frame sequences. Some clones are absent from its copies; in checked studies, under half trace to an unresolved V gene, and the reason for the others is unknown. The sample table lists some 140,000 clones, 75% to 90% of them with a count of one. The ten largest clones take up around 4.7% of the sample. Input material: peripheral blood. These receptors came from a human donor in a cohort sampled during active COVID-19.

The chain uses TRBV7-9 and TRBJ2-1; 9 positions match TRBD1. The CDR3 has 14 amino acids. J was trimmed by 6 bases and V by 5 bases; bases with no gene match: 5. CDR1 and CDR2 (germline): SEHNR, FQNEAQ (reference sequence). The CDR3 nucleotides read TGTGCCAGCAGCCCGGGACAGGGCGGCAATGAGCAGTTCTTC. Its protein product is CASSPGQGGNEQFF.

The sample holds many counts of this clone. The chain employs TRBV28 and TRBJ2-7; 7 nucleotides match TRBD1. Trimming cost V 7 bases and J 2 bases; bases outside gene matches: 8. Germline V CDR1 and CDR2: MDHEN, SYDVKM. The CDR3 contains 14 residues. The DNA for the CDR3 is TGTGCCAGCACCCAGACAGGGACAGCCTACGAGCAGTACGTC. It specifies CASTQTGTAYEQYV.

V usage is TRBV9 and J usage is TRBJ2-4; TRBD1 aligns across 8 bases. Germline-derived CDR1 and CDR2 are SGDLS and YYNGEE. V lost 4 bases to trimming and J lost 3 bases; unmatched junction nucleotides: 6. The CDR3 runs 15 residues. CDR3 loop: CASSTTGDGKNIQYF. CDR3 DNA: TGTGCCAGCAGCACGACAGGGGATGGCAAAAACATTCAGTACTTC. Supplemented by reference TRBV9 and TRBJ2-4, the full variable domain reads DSGVTQTPKHLITATGQRVTLRCSPRSGDLSVYWYQQSLDQGLQFLIQYYNGEERAKGNILERFSAQQFPDLHSELNLSSLELGDSALYFCASSTTGDGKNIQYFGAGTRLSVL.

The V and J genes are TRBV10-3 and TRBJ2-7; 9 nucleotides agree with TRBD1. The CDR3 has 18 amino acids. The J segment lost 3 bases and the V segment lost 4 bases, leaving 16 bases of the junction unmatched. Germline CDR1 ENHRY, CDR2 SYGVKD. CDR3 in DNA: TGTGCCATCAGTGCTTCCAACATCCCACGGACAGGGGTCTACGAGCAGTACTTC. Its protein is CAISASNIPRTGVYEQYF.

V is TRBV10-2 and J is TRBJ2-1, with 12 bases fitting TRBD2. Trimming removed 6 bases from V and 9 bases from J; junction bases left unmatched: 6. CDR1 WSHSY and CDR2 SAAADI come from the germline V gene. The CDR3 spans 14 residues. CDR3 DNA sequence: TGCGCCAGCAGGTTGACTAGCGGGAGAGGTGAGCAGTTCTTC. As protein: CASRLTSGRGEQFF.

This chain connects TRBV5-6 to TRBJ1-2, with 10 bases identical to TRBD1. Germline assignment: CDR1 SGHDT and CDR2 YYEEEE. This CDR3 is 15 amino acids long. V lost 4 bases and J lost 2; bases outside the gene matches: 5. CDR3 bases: TGTGCCAGCAGCCCAGGGACAGGGGTGAACTATGGCTACACCTTC. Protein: CASSPGTGVNYGYTF. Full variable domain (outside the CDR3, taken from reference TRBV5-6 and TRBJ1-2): DAGVTQSPTHLIKTRGQQVTLRCSPKSGHDTVSWYQQALGQGPQFIFQYYEEEERQRGNFPDRFSGHQFPNYSSELNVNALLLGDSALYLCASSPGTGVNYGYTFGSGTRLTVV.

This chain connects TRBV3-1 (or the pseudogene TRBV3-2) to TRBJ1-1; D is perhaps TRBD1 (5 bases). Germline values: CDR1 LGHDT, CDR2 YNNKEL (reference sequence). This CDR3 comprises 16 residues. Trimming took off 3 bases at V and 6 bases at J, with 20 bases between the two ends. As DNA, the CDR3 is TGTGCCAGCAGCCAGGGGCAGGCGGCGAATAGGGCTGAAGCTTTCTTT. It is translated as CASSQGQAANRAEAFF.

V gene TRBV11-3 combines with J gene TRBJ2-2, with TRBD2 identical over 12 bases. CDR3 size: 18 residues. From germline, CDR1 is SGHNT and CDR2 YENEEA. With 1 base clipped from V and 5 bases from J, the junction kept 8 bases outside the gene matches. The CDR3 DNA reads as TGTGCCAGCAGCTTAGTGGGAACCGGGACTAGCGGGACCGGGGAGCTGTTTTTT. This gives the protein CASSLVGTGTSGTGELFF.